The rows below give T cell receptor beta chains drawn from one sample of a study of T cell responses to AZD1222 COVID-19 vaccine. Measured with immunoSEQ multiplex PCR; TCRdb has only the in-frame clones, and not every one. The profile covers approximately 130,000 clones, with approximately 86% appearing a single time and around 2.9% taken by the ten largest. Sequences were derived from peripheral blood, sampled 28 days after the second AZD1222 dose. Receptors originate from an adult who received the AZD1222 COVID-19 vaccine. The CDR3 runs from the conserved cysteine through the conserved F or W. The D gene is left open where the match is weak. Size is stated for part of the rows, as once, few or many counts, or as a class when the clone is expanded.

CDR3 protein	CDR3 DNA	clone size	J gene	D gene	V gene
CASSKPGQGRPQHF	TGCGCCAGCAGTAAACCGGGACAGGGAAGACCCCAGCATTTT	-	TRBJ1-5	TRBD1	TRBV10-2
CASSWGTGGNSPLHF	TGCGCCAGCAGCTGGGGGACAGGGGGAAATTCACCCCTCCACTTT	-	TRBJ1-6	TRBD1	TRBV5-1
CASSDGGATDTQYF	TGTGCCAGCAGTGATGGGGGGGCGACAGATACGCAGTATTTT	-	TRBJ2-3	-	TRBV6-1
CASSLQGWADEKLFF	TGTGCCAGCAGTTTACAGGGATGGGCGGATGAAAAACTGTTTTTT	-	TRBJ1-4	-	TRBV28
CASSLPPSRKLFF	TGTGCCAGCAGCCTACCCCCCAGCCGAAAACTGTTTTTT	-	TRBJ1-4	-	TRBV7-9
CASSQEWPPGQGISSNQPQHF	TGCGCCAGCAGCCAAGAATGGCCCCCGGGACAGGGGATAAGTAGCAATCAGCCCCAGCATTTT	-	TRBJ1-5	TRBD1	TRBV4-1
CASPGPGGSPLHF	TGTGCCAGCCCGGGGCCCGGCGGTTCACCCCTCCACTTT	-	TRBJ1-6	-	TRBV7-9
CASSGWTSGGAQFQQETQYF	TGTGCCAGCAGCGGATGGACTAGCGGGGGCGCCCAGTTTCAACAAGAGACCCAGTACTTC	few	TRBJ2-5	TRBD2	TRBV7-8
CASSLERSGQRYGYTF	TGTGCCAGCAGCCTTGAGCGGTCCGGACAGCGCTATGGCTACACCTTC	-	TRBJ1-2	-	TRBV3-1/TRBV3-2
CASSNMGQLAETQYF	TGTGCCAGCTCCAATATGGGACAACTGGCAGAGACCCAGTACTTC	-	TRBJ2-5	-	TRBV18
CSALHTTEAFF	TGCAGTGCTCTTCATACGACTGAAGCTTTCTTT	-	TRBJ1-1	-	TRBV20-1
CAAAGGGRETQYF	TGTGCCGCCGCCGGAGGGGGCAGGGAGACCCAGTACTTC	-	TRBJ2-5	-	TRBV3-1/TRBV3-2
CASSQRRGGGTEAFF	TGTGCCAGCAGCCAAAGGCGTGGCGGGGGCACTGAAGCTTTCTTT	-	TRBJ1-1	-	TRBV3-1/TRBV3-2
CASSLEHFPDTQYF	TGTGCCAGCAGCTTAGAGCACTTTCCAGATACGCAGTATTTT	-	TRBJ2-3	-	TRBV7-9
CASSTATDTGELFF	TGTGCCAGTAGTACCGCTACCGACACCGGGGAGCTGTTTTTT	-	TRBJ2-2	-	TRBV19
CASRVNYEQYF	TGTGCCAGCAGGGTAAACTACGAGCAGTACTTC	-	TRBJ2-7	-	TRBV27
CSASTRGPEKLFF	TGCAGTGCTAGTACGAGGGGGCCTGAAAAACTGTTTTTT	-	TRBJ1-4	TRBD1	TRBV20-1
CASSLGRGGTDTQYF	TGTGCCAGCAGCTTAGGGCGGGGAGGCACAGATACGCAGTATTTT	once	TRBJ2-3	-	TRBV7-8
CASSLVGERAGELFF	TGTGCCAGCAGCTTGGTAGGGGAGCGGGCCGGGGAGCTGTTTTTT	-	TRBJ2-2	-	TRBV5-4
CASSLQGTGNTIYF	TGTGCCAGCAGCCTACAGGGGACTGGAAACACCATATATTTT	-	TRBJ1-3	TRBD1	TRBV3-1/TRBV3-2
CASSTTSGGSTDTQYF	TGCGCCAGCAGCACCACTAGCGGGGGGAGCACAGATACGCAGTATTTT	-	TRBJ2-3	TRBD2	TRBV5-1
CASGTVVKNIQYF	TGTGCCAGCGGGACGGTCGTCAAAAACATTCAGTACTTC	-	TRBJ2-4	-	TRBV2
CASSATIISVSEAFF	TGTGCCAGCAGTGCCACGATTATATCCGTGTCTGAAGCTTTCTTT	-	TRBJ1-1	-	TRBV25-1
CASRFLGAYGYTF	TGTGCCAGCAGGTTTTTGGGGGCCTATGGCTACACCTTC	-	TRBJ1-2	-	TRBV6-5
CASIILGDRGPSNYGYTF	TGTGCCAGCATCATTTTAGGGGACAGGGGCCCTTCTAACTATGGCTACACCTTC	-	TRBJ1-2	TRBD1	TRBV5-6
CASSLAQGPHEQYF	TGTGCCAGCAGCTTAGCTCAGGGGCCCCACGAGCAGTACTTC	few	TRBJ2-7	-	TRBV7-2
CASSPGQGVPDTQYF	TGTGCCAGCAGCCCCGGACAGGGAGTCCCAGATACGCAGTATTTT	-	TRBJ2-3	TRBD1	TRBV7-2
CASTRGNYGYTF	TGTGCCAGCACGAGGGGGAACTATGGCTACACCTTC	-	TRBJ1-2	-	TRBV6-5
CASSPWEVNSPLHF	TGTGCCAGCAGCCCCTGGGAAGTGAATTCACCCCTCCACTTT	-	TRBJ1-6	-	TRBV7-9
CASSYRQGNSPLHF	TGTGCCAGCAGTTACCGACAGGGAAATTCACCCCTCCACTTT	-	TRBJ1-6	TRBD1	TRBV6-2/TRBV6-3
CASSWTRDSPLHF	TGTGCCAGCAGTTGGACAAGAGATTCACCCCTCCACTTT	few	TRBJ1-6	-	TRBV27